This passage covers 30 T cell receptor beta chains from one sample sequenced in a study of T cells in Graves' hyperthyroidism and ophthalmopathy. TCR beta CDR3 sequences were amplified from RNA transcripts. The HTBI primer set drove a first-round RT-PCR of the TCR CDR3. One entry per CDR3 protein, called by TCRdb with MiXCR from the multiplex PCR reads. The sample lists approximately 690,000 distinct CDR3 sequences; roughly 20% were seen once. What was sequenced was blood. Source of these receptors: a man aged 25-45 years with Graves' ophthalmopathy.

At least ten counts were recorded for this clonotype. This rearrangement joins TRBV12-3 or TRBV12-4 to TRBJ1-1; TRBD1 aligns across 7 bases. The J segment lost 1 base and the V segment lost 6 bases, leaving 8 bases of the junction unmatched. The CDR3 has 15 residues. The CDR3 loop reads CASRRGQIPNTEAFF. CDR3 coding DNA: TGTGCCAGCAGAAGGGGACAGATCCCGAACACTGAAGCTTTCTTT.

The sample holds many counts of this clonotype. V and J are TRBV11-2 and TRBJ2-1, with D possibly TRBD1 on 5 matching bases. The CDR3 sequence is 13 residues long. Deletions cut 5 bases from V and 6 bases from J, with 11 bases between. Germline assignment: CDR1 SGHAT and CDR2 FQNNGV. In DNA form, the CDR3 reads TGTGCCAGCAGCCCCGGACAAATCAATGAGCAGTTCTTC. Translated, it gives CASSPGQINEQFF.

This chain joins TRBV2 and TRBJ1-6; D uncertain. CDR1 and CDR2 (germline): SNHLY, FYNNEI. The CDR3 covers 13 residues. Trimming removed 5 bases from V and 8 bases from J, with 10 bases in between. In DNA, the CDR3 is TGTGCCAGCAGTTTCATGCGGGATTCACCCCTCCACTTT. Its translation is CASSFMRDSPLHF.

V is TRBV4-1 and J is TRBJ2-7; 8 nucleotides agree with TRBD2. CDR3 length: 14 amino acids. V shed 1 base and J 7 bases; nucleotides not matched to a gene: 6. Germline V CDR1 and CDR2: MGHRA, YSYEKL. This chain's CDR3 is CASSQGPGTSEQYF. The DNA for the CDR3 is TGCGCCAGCAGCCAAGGTCCCGGGACTAGTGAGCAGTACTTC.

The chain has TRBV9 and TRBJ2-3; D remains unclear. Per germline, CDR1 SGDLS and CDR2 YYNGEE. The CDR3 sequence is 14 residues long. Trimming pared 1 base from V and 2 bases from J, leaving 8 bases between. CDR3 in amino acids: CASSVSPITDTQYF. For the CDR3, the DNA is TGTGCCAGCAGCGTAAGTCCGATCACAGATACGCAGTATTTT.

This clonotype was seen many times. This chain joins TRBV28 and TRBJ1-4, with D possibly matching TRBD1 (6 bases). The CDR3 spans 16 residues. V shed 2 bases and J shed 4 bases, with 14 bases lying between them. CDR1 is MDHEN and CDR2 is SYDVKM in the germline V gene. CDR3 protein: CASSLRRGGVNEKLFF. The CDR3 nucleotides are TGTGCCAGCAGTTTAAGAAGGGGGGGGGTTAATGAAAAACTGTTTTTT.

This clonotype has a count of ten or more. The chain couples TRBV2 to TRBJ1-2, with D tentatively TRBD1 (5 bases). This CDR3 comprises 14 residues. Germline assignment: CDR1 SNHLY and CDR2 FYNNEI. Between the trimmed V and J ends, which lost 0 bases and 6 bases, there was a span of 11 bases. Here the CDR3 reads CASSEAGGVDGYTF. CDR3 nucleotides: TGTGCCAGCAGTGAAGCTGGAGGGGTGGATGGCTACACCTTC.

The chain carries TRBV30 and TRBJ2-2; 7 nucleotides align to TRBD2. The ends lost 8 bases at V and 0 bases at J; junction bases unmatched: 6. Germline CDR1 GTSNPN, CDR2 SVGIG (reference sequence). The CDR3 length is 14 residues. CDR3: CAAAGTTNTGELFF. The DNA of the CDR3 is TGTGCCGCAGCCGGGACTACGAACACCGGGGAGCTGTTTTTT.

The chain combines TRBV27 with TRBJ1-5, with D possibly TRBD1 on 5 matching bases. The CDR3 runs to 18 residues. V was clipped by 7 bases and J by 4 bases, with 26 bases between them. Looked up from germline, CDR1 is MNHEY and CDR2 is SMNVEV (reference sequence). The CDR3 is CASNLSCSGPVPNQPQHF. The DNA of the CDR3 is TGTGCCAGCAACCTTTCCTGCTCGGGGCCCGTACCTAATCAGCCCCAGCATTTT.

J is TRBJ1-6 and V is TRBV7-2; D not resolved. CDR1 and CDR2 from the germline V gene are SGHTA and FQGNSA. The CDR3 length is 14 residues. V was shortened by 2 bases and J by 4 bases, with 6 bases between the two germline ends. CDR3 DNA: TGTGCCAGCAGCTTACAGGATTATAATTCACCCCTCCACTTT. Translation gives CASSLQDYNSPLHF.

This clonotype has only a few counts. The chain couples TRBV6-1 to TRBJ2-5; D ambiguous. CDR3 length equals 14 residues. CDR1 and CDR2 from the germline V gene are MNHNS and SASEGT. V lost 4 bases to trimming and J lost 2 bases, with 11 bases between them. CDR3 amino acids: CASSGRLPQETQYF. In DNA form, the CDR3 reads TGTGCCAGCAGTGGCAGGCTCCCTCAAGAGACCCAGTACTTC.

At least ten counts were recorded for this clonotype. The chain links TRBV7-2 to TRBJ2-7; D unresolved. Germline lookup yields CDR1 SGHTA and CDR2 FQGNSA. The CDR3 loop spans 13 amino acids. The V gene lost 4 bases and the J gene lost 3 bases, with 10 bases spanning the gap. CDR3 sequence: CASSYFRFYEQYF. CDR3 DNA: TGTGCCAGCAGCTACTTTAGATTCTACGAGCAGTACTTC.

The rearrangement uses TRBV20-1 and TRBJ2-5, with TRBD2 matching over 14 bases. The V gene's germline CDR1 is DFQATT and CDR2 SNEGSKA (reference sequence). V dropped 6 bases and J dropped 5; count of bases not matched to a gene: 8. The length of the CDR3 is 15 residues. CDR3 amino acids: CSAGGLAGEGETQYF. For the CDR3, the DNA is TGCAGTGCGGGGGGACTAGCGGGAGAGGGGGAGACCCAGTACTTC.

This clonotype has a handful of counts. CDR3 sequence (DNA): TGTGCCAGCAGCGGAAGTAGGGGAAGAGGGGGAGATACGCAGTATTTT. It specifies CASSGSRGRGGDTQYF. The V call is TRBV9, the J call TRBJ2-3, with a possible D match to TRBD1 (6 bases). V lost 3 bases and J 5 bases, leaving 19 bases between the germline ends. The germline V gene has CDR1 SGDLS and CDR2 YYNGEE. The CDR3 runs to 16 residues. Based on the CDR3 plus reference TRBV9 and TRBJ2-3, the full variable domain is DSGVTQTPKHLITATGQRVTLRCSPRSGDLSVYWYQQSLDQGLQFLIQYYNGEERAKGNILERFSAQQFPDLHSELNLSSLELGDSALYFCASSGSRGRGGDTQYFGPGTRLTVL.

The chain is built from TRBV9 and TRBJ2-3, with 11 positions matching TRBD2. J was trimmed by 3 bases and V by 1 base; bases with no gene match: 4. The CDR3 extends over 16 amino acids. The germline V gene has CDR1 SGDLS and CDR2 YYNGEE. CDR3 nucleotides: TGTGCCAGCAGCGTAATAGCGGGAGGGCCGACAGATACGCAGTATTTT. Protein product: CASSVIAGGPTDTQYF.

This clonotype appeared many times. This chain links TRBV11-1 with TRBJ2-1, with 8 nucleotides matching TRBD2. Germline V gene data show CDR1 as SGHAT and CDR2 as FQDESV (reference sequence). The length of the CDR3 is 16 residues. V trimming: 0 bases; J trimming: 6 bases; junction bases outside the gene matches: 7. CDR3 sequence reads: CASSLAGAGTSNEQFF. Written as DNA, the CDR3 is TGTGCCAGCAGCTTAGCGGGGGCCGGGACTAGCAATGAGCAGTTCTTC.

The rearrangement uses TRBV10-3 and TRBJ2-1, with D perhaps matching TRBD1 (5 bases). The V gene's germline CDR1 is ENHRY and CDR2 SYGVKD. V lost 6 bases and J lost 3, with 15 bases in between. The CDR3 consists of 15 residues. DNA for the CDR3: TGTGCCATCAGACGAATGGGGCAACTCTACAATGAGCAGTTCTTC. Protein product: CAIRRMGQLYNEQFF.

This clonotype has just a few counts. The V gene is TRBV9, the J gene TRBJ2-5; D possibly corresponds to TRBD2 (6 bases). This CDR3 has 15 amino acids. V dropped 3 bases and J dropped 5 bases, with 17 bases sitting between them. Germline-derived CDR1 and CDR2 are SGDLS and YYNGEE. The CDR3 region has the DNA TGTGCCAGCAGCGCATCCGGGACTCGGACGGAGACCCAGTACTTC. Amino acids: CASSASGTRTETQYF.

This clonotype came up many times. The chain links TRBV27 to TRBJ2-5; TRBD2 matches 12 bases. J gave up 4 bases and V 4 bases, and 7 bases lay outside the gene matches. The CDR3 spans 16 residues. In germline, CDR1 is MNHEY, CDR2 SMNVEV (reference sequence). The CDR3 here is CASSSRTSGKRETQYF. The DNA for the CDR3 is TGTGCCAGCAGTTCCCGGACTAGCGGGAAACGAGAGACCCAGTACTTC.

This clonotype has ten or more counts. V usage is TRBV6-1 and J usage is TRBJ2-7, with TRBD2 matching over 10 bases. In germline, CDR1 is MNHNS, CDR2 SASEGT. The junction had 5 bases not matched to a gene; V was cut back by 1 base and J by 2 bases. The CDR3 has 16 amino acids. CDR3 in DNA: TGTGCCAGCAGTGAAGGAAATAGCGGGAGGACCTACGAGCAGTACTTC. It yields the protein CASSEGNSGRTYEQYF.

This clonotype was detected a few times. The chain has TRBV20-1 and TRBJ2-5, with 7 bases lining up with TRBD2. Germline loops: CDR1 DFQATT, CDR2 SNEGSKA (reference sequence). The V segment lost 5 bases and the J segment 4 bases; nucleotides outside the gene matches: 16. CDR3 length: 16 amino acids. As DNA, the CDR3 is TGCAGTGCTCCTAGAGGAGGGAGGGAATCGGGAGAGACCCAGTACTTC. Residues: CSAPRGGRESGETQYF.

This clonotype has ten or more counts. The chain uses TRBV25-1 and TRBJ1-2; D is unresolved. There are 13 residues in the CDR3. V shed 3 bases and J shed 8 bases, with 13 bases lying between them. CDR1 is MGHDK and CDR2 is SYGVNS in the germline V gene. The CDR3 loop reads CASSDFRDGGYTF. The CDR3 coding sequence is TGTGCCAGCAGTGACTTTAGGGATGGGGGCTACACCTTC.

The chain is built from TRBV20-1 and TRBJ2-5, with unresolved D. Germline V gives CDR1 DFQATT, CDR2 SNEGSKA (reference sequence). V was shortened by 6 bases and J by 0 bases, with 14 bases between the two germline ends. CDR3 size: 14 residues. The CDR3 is CSATPDGYQETQYF. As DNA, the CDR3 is TGCAGTGCAACTCCGGACGGGTACCAAGAGACCCAGTACTTC.

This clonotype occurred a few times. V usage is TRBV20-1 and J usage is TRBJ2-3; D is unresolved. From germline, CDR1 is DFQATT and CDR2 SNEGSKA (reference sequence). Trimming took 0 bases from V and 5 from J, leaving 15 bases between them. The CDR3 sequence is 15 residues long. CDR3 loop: CSAREAVRFLDTQYF. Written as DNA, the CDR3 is TGCAGTGCTAGAGAGGCGGTGAGGTTCTTAGATACGCAGTATTTT.

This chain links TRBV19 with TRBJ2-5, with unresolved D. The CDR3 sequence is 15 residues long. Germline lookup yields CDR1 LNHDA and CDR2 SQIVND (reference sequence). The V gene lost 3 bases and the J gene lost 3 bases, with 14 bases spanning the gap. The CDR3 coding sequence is TGTGCCAGTAGTATCTTCCACCCGGCAGAAGAGACCCAGTACTTC. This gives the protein CASSIFHPAEETQYF.

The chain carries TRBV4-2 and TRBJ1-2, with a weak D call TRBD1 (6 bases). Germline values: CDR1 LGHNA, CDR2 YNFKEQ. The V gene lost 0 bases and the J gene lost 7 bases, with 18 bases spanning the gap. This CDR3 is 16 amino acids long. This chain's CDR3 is CASSQDWTNRESGYTF. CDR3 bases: TGTGCCAGCAGCCAAGATTGGACGAACAGGGAATCTGGCTACACCTTC.

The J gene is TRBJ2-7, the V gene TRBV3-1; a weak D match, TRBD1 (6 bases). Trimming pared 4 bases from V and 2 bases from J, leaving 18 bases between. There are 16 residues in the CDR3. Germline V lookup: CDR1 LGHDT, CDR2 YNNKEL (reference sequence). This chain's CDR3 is CASSPSSTGQAYEQYF. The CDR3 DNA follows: TGTGCCAGCAGCCCTTCCTCGACAGGTCAGGCCTACGAGCAGTACTTC.

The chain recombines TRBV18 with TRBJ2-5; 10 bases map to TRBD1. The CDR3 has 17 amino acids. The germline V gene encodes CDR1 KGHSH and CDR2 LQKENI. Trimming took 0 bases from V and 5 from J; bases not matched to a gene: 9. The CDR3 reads CASSPPLPDRGVETQYF. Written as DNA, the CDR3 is TGTGCCAGCTCACCACCGCTCCCGGACAGGGGGGTCGAGACCCAGTACTTC. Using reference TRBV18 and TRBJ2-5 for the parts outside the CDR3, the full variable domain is NAGVMQNPRHLVRRRGQEARLRCSPMKGHSHVYWYRQLPEEGLKFMVYLQKENIIDESGMPKERFSAEFPKEGPSILRIQQVVRGDSAAYFCASSPPLPDRGVETQYFGPGTRLLVL.

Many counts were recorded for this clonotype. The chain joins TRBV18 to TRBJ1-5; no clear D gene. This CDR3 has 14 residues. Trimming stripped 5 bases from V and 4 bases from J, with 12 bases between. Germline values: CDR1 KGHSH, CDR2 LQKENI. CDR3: CASSYYPGNQPQHF. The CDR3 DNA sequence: TGTGCCAGCTCATACTACCCGGGGAATCAGCCCCAGCATTTT.

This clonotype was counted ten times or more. The CDR3 DNA is TGTGCCAGCAGCGACTCACTAGCGGGGGGATCCAGCTCCTACAATGAGCAGTTCTTC. As protein: CASSDSLAGGSSSYNEQFF. The chain recombines TRBV11-2 with TRBJ2-1, with TRBD2 identical over 12 bases. This CDR3 contains 19 residues. The ends lost 5 bases at V and 0 bases at J; junction bases unmatched: 11. The germline V gene encodes CDR1 SGHAT and CDR2 FQNNGV.